Each of the 21 T cell receptor beta chains below was sequenced from the same sample in a study of T-cell memory formation after mild COVID-19. MiXCR was run by TCRdb on the 5' RACE reads, yielding one entry per CDR3 protein. The sample lists roughly 280,000 distinct CDR3 sequences; 8.2% were seen once. Source material: PBMCs or a T cell subset sorted from them (not recorded which). The origin of the receptors is a man aged 18 to 30 who had mild COVID-19 (a few samples of this study predate the infection). Cell type and time point are not known.

The rearrangement links TRBV20-1 to TRBJ2-5, with TRBD2 as a possible D gene (5 bases). CDR1 and CDR2 from the germline V gene are DFQATT and SNEGSKA (reference sequence). This CDR3 has 14 residues. V lost 1 base, J lost 7 bases, and 16 bases lay in between. The CDR3 protein is CSARAADAPGTQYF. For the CDR3, the DNA is TGCAGTGCTAGAGCAGCGGACGCGCCCGGGACCCAGTACTTC.

DNA of the CDR3: TGTGCCAGCAGTCGGGACACCATTGAAGAGACCCAGTACTTC. This translates into CASSRDTIEETQYF. J is TRBJ2-5 and V is TRBV12-3 or TRBV12-4; D possibly corresponds to TRBD1 (6 bases). The V and J ends lost 5 bases and 3 bases respectively, with 13 bases between them. The CDR3 has 14 residues.

This clonotype was seen a few times. The genes are TRBV4-3 and TRBJ2-5; 7 bases map to TRBD1. The CDR3 is made up of 15 amino acids. With V trimmed by 0 bases and J by 3 bases, 4 bases remained unmatched. CDR1 LGHNA and CDR2 YSLEER come from the germline V gene. CDR3 loop: CASSQDLTGKETQYF. CDR3 sequence (DNA): TGCGCCAGCAGCCAAGATTTGACAGGGAAAGAGACCCAGTACTTC.

This rearrangement joins TRBV10-3 to TRBJ2-5; TRBD1 matches 10 bases. The CDR3 length is 15 residues. Germline-derived CDR1 and CDR2 are ENHRY and SYGVKD. The junction had 8 bases not matched to a gene; V was cut back by 6 bases and J by 4 bases. The CDR3 reads CAISPTDRGRETQYF. In DNA, the CDR3 is TGTGCCATCAGCCCTACTGACAGGGGGCGAGAGACCCAGTACTTC.

In this sample, this clonotype turned up many times. This rearrangement joins TRBV7-9 to TRBJ2-7, with unresolved D. Trimming removed 3 bases from V and 3 bases from J, with 3 bases in between. The length of the CDR3 is 11 residues. Per the germline V gene, CDR1 is SEHNR and CDR2 is FQNEAQ (reference sequence). The CDR3 reads CASSFDYEQYF. CDR3 bases: TGTGCCAGCAGCTTCGACTACGAGCAGTACTTC.

Regarding this clonotype: Given a much more abundant clone one base away, this may be a read error. The chain links TRBV7-3 to TRBJ2-3; 9 bases align to TRBD2. The CDR3 consists of 14 residues. Per germline, CDR1 SGHTA and CDR2 FQGTGA. J gave up 4 bases and V 1 base, and 0 bases lay outside the gene matches. The CDR3 sequence is CASSLSGGADTQYF. The CDR3 region has the DNA TGTGCCAGCAGCTTAAGCGGGGGGGCAGATACGCAGTATTTT.

The rearrangement uses TRBV12-3 or TRBV12-4 and TRBJ1-4, with D uncertain. V was clipped by 6 bases and J by 0 bases, with 11 bases between them. CDR3 length: 15 amino acids. Here the CDR3 reads CASSPTTTTNEKLFF. CDR3 in DNA: TGTGCCAGCAGCCCAACCACAACAACTAATGAAAAACTGTTTTTT.

Many counts were recorded for this clonotype. CDR3 amino acids: CASSQTRDGELFF. CDR3 DNA sequence: TGCGCCAGCAGCCAAACCCGCGACGGGGAGCTGTTTTTT. V gene TRBV5-1 combines with J gene TRBJ2-2; D unresolved. The ends were cut back, 4 bases at V and 7 bases at J, with 11 bases in the middle. Per germline, CDR1 SGHRS and CDR2 YFSETQ. The CDR3 spans 13 residues.

A few counts support this clonotype. The chain employs TRBV11-1 and TRBJ2-1, with 10 positions matching TRBD2. Per the germline V gene, CDR1 is SGHAT and CDR2 is FQDESV (reference sequence). The CDR3 is 13 amino acids. The V gene end was trimmed by 5 bases and the J gene end by 12 bases; junction bases not matched to a gene: 7. The CDR3 region has the DNA TGTGCCAGCAGCCCCGGACTAGCGGACGGGCAGTTCTTC. The encoded protein is CASSPGLADGQFF. Full variable domain (missing parts from reference TRBV11-1 and TRBJ2-1): EAEVAQSPRYKITEKSQAVAFWCDPISGHATLYWYRQILGQGPELLVQFQDESVVDDSQLPKDRFSAERLKGVDSTLKIQPAELGDSAMYLCASSPGLADGQFFGPGTRLTVL.

This clonotype has a handful of counts. The rearrangement joins TRBV7-9 to TRBJ2-3, with TRBD1 identical over 9 bases. This CDR3 contains 17 residues. In germline, CDR1 is SEHNR, CDR2 FQNEAQ (reference sequence). J gave up 1 base and V 4 bases, and 9 bases lay outside the gene matches. Here the CDR3 DNA reads TGTGCCAGCAGCTCCCTTAGGACAGGGGACGGCACAGATACGCAGTATTTT. It encodes CASSSLRTGDGTDTQYF.

The J gene is TRBJ2-1, the V gene TRBV7-2; D remains unclear. Looked up from germline, CDR1 is SGHTA and CDR2 is FQGNSA. This CDR3 has 12 residues. V was clipped by 7 bases and J by 6 bases, with 10 bases between them. The CDR3 bases are TGTGCCAGCACACCGGGCGGCAATGAGCAGTTCTTC. Amino acid sequence: CASTPGGNEQFF. The full variable domain, with the rest looked up from reference TRBV7-2 and TRBJ2-1, is GAGVSQSPSNKVTEKGKDVELRCDPISGHTALYWYRQSLGQGLEFLIYFQGNSAPDKSGLPSDRFSAERTGGSVSTLTIQRTQQEDSAVYLCASTPGGNEQFFGPGTRLTVL.

This clonotype was detected only a few times. The chain carries TRBV7-9 and TRBJ1-2, with TRBD1 identical over 9 bases. This CDR3 has 15 residues. V dropped 5 bases and J dropped 6; count of bases not matched to a gene: 10. Germline assignment: CDR1 SEHNR and CDR2 FQNEAQ (reference sequence). CDR3 in amino acids: CASSQSTGGFDGYTF. The CDR3 bases are TGTGCCAGCAGCCAATCTACAGGGGGCTTCGATGGCTACACCTTC.

This clonotype occurred a few times. The V call is TRBV7-9, the J call TRBJ2-5, with D perhaps matching TRBD1 (5 bases). V lost 5 bases to trimming and J lost 0 bases, with 10 bases between them. The CDR3 is 14 residues long. Germline lookup yields CDR1 SEHNR and CDR2 FQNEAQ (reference sequence). CDR3 amino acids: CASSHRQHQETQYF. CDR3 nucleotide sequence: TGTGCCAGCAGCCATCGACAGCACCAAGAGACCCAGTACTTC.

The table lists this clonotype with a few counts. The rearrangement uses TRBV5-1 and TRBJ1-5; D uncertain. Per the germline V gene, CDR1 is SGHRS and CDR2 is YFSETQ. The CDR3 has 16 residues. V was pared by 4 bases and J by 0 bases, with 14 bases between. The CDR3: CASSGSTDYSNQPQHF. CDR3 DNA: TGCGCCAGCAGCGGCTCGACGGACTATAGCAATCAGCCCCAGCATTTT. Full variable domain (outside the CDR3, taken from reference TRBV5-1 and TRBJ1-5): KAGVTQTPRYLIKTRGQQVTLSCSPISGHRSVSWYQQTPGQGLQFLFEYFSETQRNKGNFPGRFSGRQFSNSRSEMNVSTLELGDSALYLCASSGSTDYSNQPQHFGDGTRLSIL.

The table lists this clonotype with a few counts. The chain joins TRBV5-1 to TRBJ1-1; D gene ambiguous. CDR1 and CDR2 from the germline V gene are SGHRS and YFSETQ. The germline V and J ends were trimmed by 1 base and 1 base, with 8 bases remaining between them. CDR3 size: 14 residues. Written as DNA, the CDR3 is TGCGCCAGCAGCTTGAGTCCGGCGAACACTGAAGCTTTCTTT. Translating gives CASSLSPANTEAFF.

There are many counts of this clonotype. The chain joins TRBV12-3 or TRBV12-4 to TRBJ2-5, with 9 bases matching TRBD1. This CDR3 has 14 amino acids. V lost 3 bases and J lost 4; bases outside the gene matches: 3. CDR3 bases: TGTGCCAGCAGTTTTATGGGACAGGGAGAGACCCAGTACTTC. It encodes CASSFMGQGETQYF.

Many counts were recorded for this clonotype. V gene TRBV6-6 combines with J gene TRBJ2-7, with a weak D call TRBD1 (6 bases). The CDR3 loop spans 13 amino acids. Germline values: CDR1 MNHNY, CDR2 SVGAGI (reference sequence). Between the trimmed V and J ends, which lost 8 bases and 3 bases, there was a span of 14 bases. DNA for the CDR3: TGTGCCAGCGGGGGCGCAGGGTTCTACGAGCAGTACGTC. Translating gives CASGGAGFYEQYV.

The chain recombines TRBV20-1 with TRBJ2-1; D might be TRBD1 (6 bases). Deletions cut 0 bases from V and 0 bases from J, with 21 bases between. This CDR3 has 19 amino acids. Germline loops: CDR1 DFQATT, CDR2 SNEGSKA (reference sequence). CDR3 amino acids: CSARDRRWTVDRSYNEQFF. CDR3 in DNA: TGCAGTGCTAGAGATCGAAGGTGGACAGTCGACCGCTCCTACAATGAGCAGTTCTTC.

This clonotype has ten or more counts. The chain combines TRBV9 with TRBJ2-2; D is uncertain. The germline V gene has CDR1 SGDLS and CDR2 YYNGEE. Trimming shortened V by 3 bases and J by 3 bases, and 3 bases separated the two germline ends. CDR3 length: 12 residues. The CDR3 loop reads CASSAYTGELFF. For the CDR3, the DNA is TGTGCCAGCAGCGCATACACCGGGGAGCTGTTTTTT.

This clonotype has only a few counts. The chain carries TRBV7-9 and TRBJ1-2; D gene unclear. CDR3 size: 14 residues. Germline loops: CDR1 SEHNR, CDR2 FQNEAQ (reference sequence). V lost 1 base to trimming and J lost 5 bases, with 11 bases between them. The CDR3 coding sequence is TGTGCCAGCAGCTTAGGGGGATATCGGTATGGCTACACCTTC. It translates to CASSLGGYRYGYTF.

This chain links TRBV20-1 with TRBJ2-3; 10 nucleotides align to TRBD1. The V segment lost 5 bases and the J segment 6 bases; nucleotides outside the gene matches: 14. The CDR3 extends over 16 amino acids. CDR1 and CDR2 (germline): DFQATT, SNEGSKA (reference sequence). The CDR3: CSAVPTGTGAWDTQYF. The CDR3 DNA reads TGCAGTGCTGTTCCCACCGGGACAGGGGCGTGGGATACGCAGTATTTT.